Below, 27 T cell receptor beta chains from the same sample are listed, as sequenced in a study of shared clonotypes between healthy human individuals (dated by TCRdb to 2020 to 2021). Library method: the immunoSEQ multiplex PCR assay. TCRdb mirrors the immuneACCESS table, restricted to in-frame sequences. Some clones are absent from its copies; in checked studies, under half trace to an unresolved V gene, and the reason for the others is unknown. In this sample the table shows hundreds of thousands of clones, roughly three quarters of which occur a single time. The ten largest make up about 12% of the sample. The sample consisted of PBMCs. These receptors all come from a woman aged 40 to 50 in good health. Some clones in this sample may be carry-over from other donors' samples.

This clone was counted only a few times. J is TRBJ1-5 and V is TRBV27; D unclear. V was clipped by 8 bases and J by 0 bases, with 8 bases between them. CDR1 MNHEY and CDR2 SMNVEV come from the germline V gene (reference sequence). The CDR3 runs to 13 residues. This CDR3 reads CASGRFSNQPQHF. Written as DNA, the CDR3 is TGTGCCAGCGGACGGTTTAGCAATCAGCCCCAGCATTTT.

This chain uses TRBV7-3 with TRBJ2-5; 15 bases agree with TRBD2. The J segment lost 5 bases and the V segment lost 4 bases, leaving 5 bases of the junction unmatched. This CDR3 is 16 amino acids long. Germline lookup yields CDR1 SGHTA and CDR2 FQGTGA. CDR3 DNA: TGTGCCAGCAGCTCCGGACTAGCGGGAGGGTGGGAGACCCAGTACTTC. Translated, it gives CASSSGLAGGWETQYF.

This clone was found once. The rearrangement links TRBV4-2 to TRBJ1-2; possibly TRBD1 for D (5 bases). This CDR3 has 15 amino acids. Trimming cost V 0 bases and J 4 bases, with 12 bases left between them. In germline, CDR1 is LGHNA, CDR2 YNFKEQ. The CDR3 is CASSQDLGRVYGYTF. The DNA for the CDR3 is TGTGCCAGCAGCCAAGATCTGGGGCGGGTCTATGGCTACACCTTC.

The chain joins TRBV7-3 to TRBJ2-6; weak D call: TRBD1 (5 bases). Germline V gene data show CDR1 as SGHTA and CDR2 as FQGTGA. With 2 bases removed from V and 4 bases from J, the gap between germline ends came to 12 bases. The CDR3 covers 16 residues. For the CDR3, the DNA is TGTGCCAGCAGCTTAGGTCCAGGGCCCGGGGCCAACGTCCTGACTTTC. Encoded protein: CASSLGPGPGANVLTF.

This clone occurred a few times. The DNA for the CDR3 is TGTGCCAGCAGCTATTCTAGCGGGTCCCCCTACGAGCAGTACTTC. Protein: CASSYSSGSPYEQYF. The V and J genes are TRBV5-6 and TRBJ2-7, with 8 bases lining up with TRBD2. CDR3 size: 15 residues. Germline CDR1 is SGHDT and CDR2 is YYEEEE. The V segment lost 3 bases and the J segment 2 bases; nucleotides outside the gene matches: 7.

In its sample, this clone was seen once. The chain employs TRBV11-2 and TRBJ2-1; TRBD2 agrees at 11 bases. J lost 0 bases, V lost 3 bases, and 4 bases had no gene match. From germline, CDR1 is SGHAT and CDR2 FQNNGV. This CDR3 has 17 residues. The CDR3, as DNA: TGTGCCAGCAGCTTGGGGACTAGCGGTTACTCCTACAATGAGCAGTTCTTC. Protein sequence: CASSLGTSGYSYNEQFF.

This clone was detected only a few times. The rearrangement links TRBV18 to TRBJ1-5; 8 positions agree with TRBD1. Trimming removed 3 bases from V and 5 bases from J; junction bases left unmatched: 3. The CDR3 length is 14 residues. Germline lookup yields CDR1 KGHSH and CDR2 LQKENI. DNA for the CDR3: TGTGCCAGCTCACCGACAGGGGTGGATCAGCCCCAGCATTTT. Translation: CASSPTGVDQPQHF.

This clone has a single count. CDR3 nucleotide sequence: TGTGCCAGCAGCTTAATGTCGGGGTCGGCAGATACGCAGTATTTT. Its translation is CASSLMSGSADTQYF. V gene TRBV7-2 combines with J gene TRBJ2-3; possibly TRBD2 for D (5 bases). Germline values: CDR1 SGHTA, CDR2 FQGNSA. Trimming took 2 bases from V and 4 from J, leaving 13 bases between them. The length of the CDR3 is 15 residues.

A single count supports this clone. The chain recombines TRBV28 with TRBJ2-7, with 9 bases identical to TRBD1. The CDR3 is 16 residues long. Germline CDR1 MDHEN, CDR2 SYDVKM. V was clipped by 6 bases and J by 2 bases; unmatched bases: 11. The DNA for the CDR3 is TGTGCCAGCAGCCCTCTAGGACAGGGGAAAGCCTACGAGCAGTACTTC. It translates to CASSPLGQGKAYEQYF.

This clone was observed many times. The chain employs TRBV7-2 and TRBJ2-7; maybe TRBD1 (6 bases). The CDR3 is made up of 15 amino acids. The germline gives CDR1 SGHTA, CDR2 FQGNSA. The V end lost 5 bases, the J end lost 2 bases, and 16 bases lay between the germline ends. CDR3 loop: CASSAAGTPTYEQYF. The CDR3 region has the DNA TGTGCCAGCAGCGCAGCCGGGACACCAACCTACGAGCAGTACTTC.

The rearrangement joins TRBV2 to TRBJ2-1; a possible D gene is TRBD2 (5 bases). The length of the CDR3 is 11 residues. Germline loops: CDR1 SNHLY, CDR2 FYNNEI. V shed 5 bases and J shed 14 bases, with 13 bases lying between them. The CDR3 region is CASSPGPGEFF. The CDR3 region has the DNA TGTGCCAGCAGTCCCGGACCCGGGGAGTTCTTC.

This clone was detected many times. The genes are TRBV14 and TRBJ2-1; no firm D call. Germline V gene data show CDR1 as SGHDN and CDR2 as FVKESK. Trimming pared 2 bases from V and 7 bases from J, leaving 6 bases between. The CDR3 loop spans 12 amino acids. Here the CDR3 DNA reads TGTGCCAGCAGCCAATTAGTAAATGAGCAGTTCTTC. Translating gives CASSQLVNEQFF. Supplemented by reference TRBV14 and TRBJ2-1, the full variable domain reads EAGVTQFPSHSVIEKGQTVTLRCDPISGHDNLYWYRRVMGKEIKFLLHFVKESKQDESGMPNNRFLAERTGGTYSTLKVQPAELEDSGVYFCASSQLVNEQFFGPGTRLTVL.

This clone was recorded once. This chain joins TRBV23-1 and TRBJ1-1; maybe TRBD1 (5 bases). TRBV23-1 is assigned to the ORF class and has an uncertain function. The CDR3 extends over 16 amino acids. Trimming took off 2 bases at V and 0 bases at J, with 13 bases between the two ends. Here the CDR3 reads CASSQLNRKLNTEAFF. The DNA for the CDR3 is TGCGCCAGCAGTCAACTCAACAGGAAATTGAACACTGAAGCTTTCTTT.

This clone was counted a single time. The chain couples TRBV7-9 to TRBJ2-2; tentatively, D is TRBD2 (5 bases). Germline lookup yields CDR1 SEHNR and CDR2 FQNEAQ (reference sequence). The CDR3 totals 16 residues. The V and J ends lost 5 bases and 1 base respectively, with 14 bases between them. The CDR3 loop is CASSQRASRNTGELFF. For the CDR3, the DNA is TGTGCCAGCAGCCAGAGGGCTAGCCGGAACACCGGGGAGCTGTTTTTT.

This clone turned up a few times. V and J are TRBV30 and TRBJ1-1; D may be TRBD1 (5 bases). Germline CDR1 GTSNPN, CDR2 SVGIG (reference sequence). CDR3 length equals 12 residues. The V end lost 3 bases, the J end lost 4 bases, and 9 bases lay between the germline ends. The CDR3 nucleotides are TGTGCCTGGAGCGAGGGGTTCACTGAAGCTTTCTTT. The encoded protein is CAWSEGFTEAFF.

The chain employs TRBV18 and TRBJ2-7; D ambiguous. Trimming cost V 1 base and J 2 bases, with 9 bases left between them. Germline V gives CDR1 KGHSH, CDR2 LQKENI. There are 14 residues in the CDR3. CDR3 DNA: TGTGCCAGCTCACCACGCGGCGGAGCCTACGAGCAGTACTTC. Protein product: CASSPRGGAYEQYF.

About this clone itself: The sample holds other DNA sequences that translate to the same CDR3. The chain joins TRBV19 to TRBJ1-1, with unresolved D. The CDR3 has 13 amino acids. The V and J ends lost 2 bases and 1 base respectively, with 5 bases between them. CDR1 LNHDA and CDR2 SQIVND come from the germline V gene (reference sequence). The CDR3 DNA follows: TGTGCCAGTAGTATATCGAGGAACACTGAAGCTTTCTTT. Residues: CASSISRNTEAFF.

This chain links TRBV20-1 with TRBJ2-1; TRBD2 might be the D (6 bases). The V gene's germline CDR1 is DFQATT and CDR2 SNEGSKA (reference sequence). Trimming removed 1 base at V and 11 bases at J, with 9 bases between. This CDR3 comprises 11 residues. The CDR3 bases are TGCAGTGCTAGAGTGGGGGGAAAGCAGTTCTTC. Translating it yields CSARVGGKQFF.

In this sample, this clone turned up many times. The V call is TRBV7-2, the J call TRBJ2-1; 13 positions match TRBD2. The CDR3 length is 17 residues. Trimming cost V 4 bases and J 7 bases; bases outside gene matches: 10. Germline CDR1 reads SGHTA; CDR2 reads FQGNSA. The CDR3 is CASSYRQLAGGRNEQFF. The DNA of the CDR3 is TGTGCCAGCAGCTATAGGCAACTAGCGGGAGGGAGGAATGAGCAGTTCTTC.

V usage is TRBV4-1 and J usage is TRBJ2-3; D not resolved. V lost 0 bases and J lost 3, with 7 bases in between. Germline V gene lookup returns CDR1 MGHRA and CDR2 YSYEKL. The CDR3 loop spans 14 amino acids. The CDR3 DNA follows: TGCGCCAGCAGCCAAGAGTGGTTGACAGATACGCAGTATTTT. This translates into CASSQEWLTDTQYF.

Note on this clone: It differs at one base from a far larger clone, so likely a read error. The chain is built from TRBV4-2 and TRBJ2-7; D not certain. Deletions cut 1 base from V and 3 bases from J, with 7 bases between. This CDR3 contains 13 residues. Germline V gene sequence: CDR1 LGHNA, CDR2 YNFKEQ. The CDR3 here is CASSQVAYYEQYF. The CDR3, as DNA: TGTGCCAGCAGCCAAGTAGCTTACTACGAGCAGTACTTC.

The CDR3 bases are TGTGCCTGGAGTCAAACGACAGGGGTGGGCACTGAAGCTTTCTTT. Translated, it gives CAWSQTTGVGTEAFF. This chain connects TRBV30 to TRBJ1-1; the match to TRBD1 covers 8 bases. From germline, CDR1 is GTSNPN and CDR2 SVGIG (reference sequence). V lost 2 bases to trimming and J lost 4 bases; unmatched junction nucleotides: 9. CDR3 length: 15 amino acids.

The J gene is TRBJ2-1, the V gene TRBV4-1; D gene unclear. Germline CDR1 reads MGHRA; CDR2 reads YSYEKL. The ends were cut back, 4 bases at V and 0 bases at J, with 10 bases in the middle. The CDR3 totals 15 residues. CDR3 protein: CASSLGAFSYNEQFF. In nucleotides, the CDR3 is TGCGCCAGCAGCCTCGGAGCATTCTCCTACAATGAGCAGTTCTTC.

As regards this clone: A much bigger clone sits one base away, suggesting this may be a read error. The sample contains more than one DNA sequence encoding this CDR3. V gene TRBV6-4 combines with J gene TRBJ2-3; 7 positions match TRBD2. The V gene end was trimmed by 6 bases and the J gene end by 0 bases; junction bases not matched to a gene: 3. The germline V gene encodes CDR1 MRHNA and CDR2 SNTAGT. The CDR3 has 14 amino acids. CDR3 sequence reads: CASSVSGSTDTQYF. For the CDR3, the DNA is TGTGCCAGCAGCGTTAGCGGGAGCACAGATACGCAGTATTTT.

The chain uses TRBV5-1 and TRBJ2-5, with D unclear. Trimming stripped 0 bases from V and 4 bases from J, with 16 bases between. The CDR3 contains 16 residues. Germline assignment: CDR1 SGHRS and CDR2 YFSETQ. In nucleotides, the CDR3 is TGCGCCAGCAGCTTGGGGGGATCCCGTAGTGCAGAGACCCAGTACTTC. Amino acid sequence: CASSLGGSRSAETQYF. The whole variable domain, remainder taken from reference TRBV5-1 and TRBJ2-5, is KAGVTQTPRYLIKTRGQQVTLSCSPISGHRSVSWYQQTPGQGLQFLFEYFSETQRNKGNFPGRFSGRQFSNSRSEMNVSTLELGDSALYLCASSLGGSRSAETQYFGPGTRLLVL.

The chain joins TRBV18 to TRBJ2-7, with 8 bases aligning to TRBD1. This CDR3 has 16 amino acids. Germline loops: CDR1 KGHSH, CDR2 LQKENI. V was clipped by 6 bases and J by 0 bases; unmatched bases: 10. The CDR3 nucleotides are TGTGCCAGCTCGACAGGCGGGACAGGCTTCTCCTACGAGCAGTACTTC. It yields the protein CASSTGGTGFSYEQYF.

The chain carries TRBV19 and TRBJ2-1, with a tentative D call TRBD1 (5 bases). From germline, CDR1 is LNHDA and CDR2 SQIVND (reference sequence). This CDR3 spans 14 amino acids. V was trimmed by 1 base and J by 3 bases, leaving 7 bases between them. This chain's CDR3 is CASSIGTFYNEQFF. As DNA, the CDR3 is TGTGCCAGTAGTATAGGGACATTCTACAATGAGCAGTTCTTC.